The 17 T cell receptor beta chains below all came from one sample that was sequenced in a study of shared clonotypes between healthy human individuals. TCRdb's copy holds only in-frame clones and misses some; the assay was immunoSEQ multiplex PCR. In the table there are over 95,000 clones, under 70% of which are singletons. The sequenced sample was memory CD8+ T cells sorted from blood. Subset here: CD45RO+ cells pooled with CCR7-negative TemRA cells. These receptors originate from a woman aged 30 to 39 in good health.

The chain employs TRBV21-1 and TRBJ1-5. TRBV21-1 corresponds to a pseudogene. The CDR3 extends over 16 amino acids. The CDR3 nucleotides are TGTGCCAGCAGTGATGCGCTACATTGGCATCATCAGCCCCAGCATTTT. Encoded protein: CASSDALHWHHQPQHF.

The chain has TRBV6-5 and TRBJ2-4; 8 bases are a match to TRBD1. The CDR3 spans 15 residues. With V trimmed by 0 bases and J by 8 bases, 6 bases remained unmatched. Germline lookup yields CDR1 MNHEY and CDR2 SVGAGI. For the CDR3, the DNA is TGTGCCAGCAGTTACTCGCGGCAGGGGGCAGACATTCAGTACTTC. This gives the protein CASSYSRQGADIQYF.

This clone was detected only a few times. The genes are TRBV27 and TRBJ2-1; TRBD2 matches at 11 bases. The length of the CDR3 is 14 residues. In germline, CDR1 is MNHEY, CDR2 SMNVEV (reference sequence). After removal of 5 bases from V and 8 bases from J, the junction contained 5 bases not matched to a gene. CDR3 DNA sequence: TGTGCCAGCAGTCTAACTAGCGGGAGCGATGAGCAGTTCTTC. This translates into CASSLTSGSDEQFF.

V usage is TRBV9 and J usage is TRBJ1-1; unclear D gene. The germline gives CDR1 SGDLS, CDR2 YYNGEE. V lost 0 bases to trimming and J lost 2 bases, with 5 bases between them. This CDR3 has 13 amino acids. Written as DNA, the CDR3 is TGTGCCAGCAGCGTAGGTCCAAACACTGAAGCTTTCTTT. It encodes CASSVGPNTEAFF. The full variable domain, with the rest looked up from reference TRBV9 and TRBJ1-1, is DSGVTQTPKHLITATGQRVTLRCSPRSGDLSVYWYQQSLDQGLQFLIQYYNGEERAKGNILERFSAQQFPDLHSELNLSSLELGDSALYFCASSVGPNTEAFFGQGTRLTVV.

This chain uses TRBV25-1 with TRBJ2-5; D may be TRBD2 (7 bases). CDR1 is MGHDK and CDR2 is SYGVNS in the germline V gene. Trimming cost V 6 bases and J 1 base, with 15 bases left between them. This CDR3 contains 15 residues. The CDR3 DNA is TGTGCCAGCAGCCGCAGGGGAGGGGGCCAAGAGACCCAGTACTTC. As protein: CASSRRGGGQETQYF.

The CDR3 bases are TGTGCCAGCAGTTACGGGGGTTACACAGATACGCAGTATTTT. Translating gives CASSYGGYTDTQYF. The chain combines TRBV6-5 with TRBJ2-3; D possibly uses TRBD1 or TRBD2 (5 bases each). The CDR3 totals 14 residues. With 2 bases removed from V and 2 bases from J, the gap between germline ends came to 8 bases. Germline CDR1 and CDR2: MNHEY and SVGAGI.

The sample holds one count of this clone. The CDR3 region has the DNA TGTGCCAGCAGCGAGAAGGATCAGCCCCAGCATTTT. Its translation is CASSEKDQPQHF. The genes are TRBV25-1 and TRBJ1-5; D gene uncertain. The CDR3 spans 12 residues. Per germline, CDR1 MGHDK and CDR2 SYGVNS. The V gene lost 6 bases and the J gene lost 5 bases, with 8 bases spanning the gap.

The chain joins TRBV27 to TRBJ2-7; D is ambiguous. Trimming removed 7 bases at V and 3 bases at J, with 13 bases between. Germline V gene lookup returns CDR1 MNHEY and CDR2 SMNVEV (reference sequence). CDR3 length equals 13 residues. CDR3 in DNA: TGTGCCAGCAAGCAAGGTACGGGCTACGAGCAGTACTTC. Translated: CASKQGTGYEQYF.

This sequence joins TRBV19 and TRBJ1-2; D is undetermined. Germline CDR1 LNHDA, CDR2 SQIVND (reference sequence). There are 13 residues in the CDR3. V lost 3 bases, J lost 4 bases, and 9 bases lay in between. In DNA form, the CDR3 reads TGTGCCAGTAGTATTATGGAAGGCTATGGCTACACCTTC. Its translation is CASSIMEGYGYTF.

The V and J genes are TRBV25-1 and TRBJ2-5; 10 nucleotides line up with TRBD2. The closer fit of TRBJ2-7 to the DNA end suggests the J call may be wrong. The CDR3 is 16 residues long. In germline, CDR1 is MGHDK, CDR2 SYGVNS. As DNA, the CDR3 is TGTGCCAGCATCTCATCCTCTAGCGGGAGCTCCTACGAGCAGTACTTC. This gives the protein CASISSSSGSSYEQYF.

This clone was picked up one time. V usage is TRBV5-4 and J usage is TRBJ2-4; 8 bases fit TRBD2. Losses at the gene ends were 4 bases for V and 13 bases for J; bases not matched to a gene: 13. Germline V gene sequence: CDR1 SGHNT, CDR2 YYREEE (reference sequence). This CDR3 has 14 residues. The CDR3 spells CASSLTGTSKIQYF. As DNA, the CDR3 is TGTGCCAGCAGCCTTACCGGGACTAGTAAAATACAGTACTTC.

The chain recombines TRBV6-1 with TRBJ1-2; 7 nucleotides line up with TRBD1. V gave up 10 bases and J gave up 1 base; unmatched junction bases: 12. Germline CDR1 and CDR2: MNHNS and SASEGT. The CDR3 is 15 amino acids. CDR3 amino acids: CAIQAGQTHNYGYTF. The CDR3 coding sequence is TGTGCCATTCAGGCGGGACAGACGCATAACTATGGCTACACCTTC.

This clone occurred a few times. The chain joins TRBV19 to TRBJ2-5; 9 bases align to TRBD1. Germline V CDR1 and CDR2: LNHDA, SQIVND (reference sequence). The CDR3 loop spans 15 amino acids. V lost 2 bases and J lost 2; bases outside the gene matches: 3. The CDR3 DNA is TGTGCCAGTAGTATATGGACAGGGGATCAAGAGACCCAGTACTTC. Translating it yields CASSIWTGDQETQYF. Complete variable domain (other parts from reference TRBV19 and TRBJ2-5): DGGITQSPKYLFRKEGQNVTLSCEQNLNHDAMYWYRQDPGQGLRLIYYSQIVNDFQKGDIAEGYSVSREKKESFPLTVTSAQKNPTAFYLCASSIWTGDQETQYFGPGTRLLVL.

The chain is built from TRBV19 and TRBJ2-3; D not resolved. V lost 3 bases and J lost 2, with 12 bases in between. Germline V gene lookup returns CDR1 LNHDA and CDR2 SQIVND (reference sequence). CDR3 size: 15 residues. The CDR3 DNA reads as TGTGCCAGTAGTATCGTCCGTTTCTCCACAGATACGCAGTATTTT. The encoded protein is CASSIVRFSTDTQYF.

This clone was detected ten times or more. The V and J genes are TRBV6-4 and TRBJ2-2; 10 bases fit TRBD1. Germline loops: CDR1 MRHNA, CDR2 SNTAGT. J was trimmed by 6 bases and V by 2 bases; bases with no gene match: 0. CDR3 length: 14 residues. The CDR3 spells CASSDGQGAGELFF. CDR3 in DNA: TGTGCCAGCAGTGACGGACAGGGGGCCGGGGAGCTGTTTTTT.

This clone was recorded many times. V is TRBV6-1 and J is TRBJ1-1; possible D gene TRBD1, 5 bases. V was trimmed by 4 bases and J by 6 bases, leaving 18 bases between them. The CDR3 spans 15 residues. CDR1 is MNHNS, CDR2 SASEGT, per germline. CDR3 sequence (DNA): TGTGCCAGCAGTGGTGACAGTGCCCTCGGCGCTGAAGCTTTCTTT. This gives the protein CASSGDSALGAEAFF.

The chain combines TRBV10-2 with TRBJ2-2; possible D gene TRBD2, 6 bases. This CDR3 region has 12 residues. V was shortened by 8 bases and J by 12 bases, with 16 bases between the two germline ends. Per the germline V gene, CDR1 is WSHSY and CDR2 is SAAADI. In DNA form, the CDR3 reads TGCGCCAGCTTGGAGGGTTATGCGAAGCTGTTTTTT. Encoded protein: CASLEGYAKLFF.